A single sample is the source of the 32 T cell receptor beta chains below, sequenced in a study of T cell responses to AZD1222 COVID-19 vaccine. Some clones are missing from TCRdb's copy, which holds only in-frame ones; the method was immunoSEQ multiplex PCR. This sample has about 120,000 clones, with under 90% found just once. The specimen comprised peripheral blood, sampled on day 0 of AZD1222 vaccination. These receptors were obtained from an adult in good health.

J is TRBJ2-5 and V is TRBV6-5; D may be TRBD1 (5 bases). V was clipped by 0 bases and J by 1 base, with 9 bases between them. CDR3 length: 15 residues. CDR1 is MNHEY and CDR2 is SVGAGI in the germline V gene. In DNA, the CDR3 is TGTGCCAGCAGTTACTCGGGGCAGGGCCAAGAGACCCAGTACTTC. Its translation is CASSYSGQGQETQYF.

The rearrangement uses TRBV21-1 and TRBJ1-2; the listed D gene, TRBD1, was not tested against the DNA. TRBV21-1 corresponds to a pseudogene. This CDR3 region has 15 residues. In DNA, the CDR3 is TGTGCCAGCAGCGAACGTCTTCAGGGGAACTATGGCTACACCTTC. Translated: CASSERLQGNYGYTF.

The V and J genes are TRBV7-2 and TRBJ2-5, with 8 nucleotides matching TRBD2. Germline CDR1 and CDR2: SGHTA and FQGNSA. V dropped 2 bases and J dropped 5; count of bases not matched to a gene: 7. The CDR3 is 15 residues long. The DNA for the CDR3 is TGTGCCAGCAGCTTAAGGACAGCGGGGGTCGAGACCCAGTACTTC. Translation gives CASSLRTAGVETQYF. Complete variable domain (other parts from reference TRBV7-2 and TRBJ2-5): GAGVSQSPSNKVTEKGKDVELRCDPISGHTALYWYRQSLGQGLEFLIYFQGNSAPDKSGLPSDRFSAERTGGSVSTLTIQRTQQEDSAVYLCASSLRTAGVETQYFGPGTRLLVL.

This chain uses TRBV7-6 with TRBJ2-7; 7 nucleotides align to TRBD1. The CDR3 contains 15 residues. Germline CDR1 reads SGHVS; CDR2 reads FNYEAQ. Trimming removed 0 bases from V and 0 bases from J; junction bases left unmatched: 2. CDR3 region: CASSLAGDSSYEQYF. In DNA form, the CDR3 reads TGTGCCAGCAGCTTAGCAGGGGACAGCTCCTACGAGCAGTACTTC.

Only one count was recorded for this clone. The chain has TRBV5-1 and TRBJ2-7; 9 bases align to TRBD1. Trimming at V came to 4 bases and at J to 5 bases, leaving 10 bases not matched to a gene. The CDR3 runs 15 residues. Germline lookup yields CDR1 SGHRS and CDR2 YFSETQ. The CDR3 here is CASSDGTGIIHEQYF. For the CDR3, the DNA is TGCGCCAGCAGCGACGGGACAGGGATTATCCACGAGCAGTACTTC.

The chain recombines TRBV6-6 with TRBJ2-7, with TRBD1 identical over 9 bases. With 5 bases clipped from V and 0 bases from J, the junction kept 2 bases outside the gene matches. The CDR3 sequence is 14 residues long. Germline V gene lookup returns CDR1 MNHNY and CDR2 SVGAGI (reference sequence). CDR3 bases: TGTGCCAGCAGTGACAGGGGGACCTCCTACGAGCAGTACTTC. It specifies CASSDRGTSYEQYF.

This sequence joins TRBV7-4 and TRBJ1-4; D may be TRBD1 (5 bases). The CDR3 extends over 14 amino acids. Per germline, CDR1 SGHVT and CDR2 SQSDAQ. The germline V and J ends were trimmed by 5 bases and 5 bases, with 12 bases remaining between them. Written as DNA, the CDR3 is TGTGCCAGCAGCGTGGGACCGCTGAATGAAAAACTGTTTTTT. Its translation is CASSVGPLNEKLFF.

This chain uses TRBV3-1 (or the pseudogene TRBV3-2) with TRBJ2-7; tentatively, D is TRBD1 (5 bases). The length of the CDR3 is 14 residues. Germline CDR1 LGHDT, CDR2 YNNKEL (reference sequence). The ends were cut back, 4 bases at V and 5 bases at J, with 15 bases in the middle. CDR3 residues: CASSLQGSQNEQYF. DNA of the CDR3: TGTGCCAGCAGCCTTCAGGGTTCTCAAAACGAGCAGTACTTC.

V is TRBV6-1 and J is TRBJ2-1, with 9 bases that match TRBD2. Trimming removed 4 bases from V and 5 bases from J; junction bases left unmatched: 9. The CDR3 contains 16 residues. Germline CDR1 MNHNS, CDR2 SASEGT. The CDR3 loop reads CASSGPQAGGHNEQFF. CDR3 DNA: TGTGCCAGCAGTGGCCCCCAAGCGGGGGGCCACAATGAGCAGTTCTTC.

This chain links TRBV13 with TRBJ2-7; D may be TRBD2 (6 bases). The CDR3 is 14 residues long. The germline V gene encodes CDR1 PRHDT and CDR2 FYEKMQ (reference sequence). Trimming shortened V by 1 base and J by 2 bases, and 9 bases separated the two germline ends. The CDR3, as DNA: TGTGCCAGCAGCTTAGTGACGGGAGCCTACGAGCAGTACTTC. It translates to CASSLVTGAYEQYF.

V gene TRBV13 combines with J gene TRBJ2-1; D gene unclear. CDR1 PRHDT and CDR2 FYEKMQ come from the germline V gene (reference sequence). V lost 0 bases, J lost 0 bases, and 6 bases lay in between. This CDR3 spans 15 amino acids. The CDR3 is CASSLGMGSYNEQFF. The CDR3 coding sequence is TGTGCCAGCAGCTTAGGCATGGGCTCCTACAATGAGCAGTTCTTC.

The DNA for the CDR3 is TGTGCCAGCAGGAATAAGGGGACAGTGGTTTCACCCCTCCACTTT. It specifies CASRNKGTVVSPLHF. The J gene is TRBJ1-6, the V gene TRBV6-5; 7 nucleotides match TRBD1. Germline lookup yields CDR1 MNHEY and CDR2 SVGAGI. The ends lost 6 bases at V and 9 bases at J; junction bases unmatched: 11. The length of the CDR3 is 15 residues.

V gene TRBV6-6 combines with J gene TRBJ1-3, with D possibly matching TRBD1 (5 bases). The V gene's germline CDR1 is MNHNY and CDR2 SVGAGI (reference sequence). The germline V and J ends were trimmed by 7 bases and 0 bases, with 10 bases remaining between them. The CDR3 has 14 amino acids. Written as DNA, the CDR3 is TGTGCCAGCAAAACAGGTTTCTCTGGAAACACCATATATTTT. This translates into CASKTGFSGNTIYF.

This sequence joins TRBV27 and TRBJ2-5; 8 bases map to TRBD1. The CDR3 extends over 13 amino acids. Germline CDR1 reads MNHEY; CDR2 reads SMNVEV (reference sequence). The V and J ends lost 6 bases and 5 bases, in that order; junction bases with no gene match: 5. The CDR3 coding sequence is TGTGCCAGCAGGCCGGACAGGGCGGAGACCCAGTACTTC. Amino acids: CASRPDRAETQYF.

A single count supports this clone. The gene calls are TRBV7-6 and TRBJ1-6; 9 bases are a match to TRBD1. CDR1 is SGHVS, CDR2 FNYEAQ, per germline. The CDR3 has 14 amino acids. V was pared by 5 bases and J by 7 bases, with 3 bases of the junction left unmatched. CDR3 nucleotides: TGTGCCAGCAGCACCGGACAGGGGAATTCACCCCTCCACTTT. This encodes CASSTGQGNSPLHF.

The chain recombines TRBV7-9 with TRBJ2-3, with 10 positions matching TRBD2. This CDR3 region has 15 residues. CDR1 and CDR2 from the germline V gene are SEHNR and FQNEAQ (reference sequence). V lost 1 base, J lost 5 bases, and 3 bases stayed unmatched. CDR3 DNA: TGTGCCAGCAGCTTAGGACTAGCGGGTAGAGATACGCAGTATTTT. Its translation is CASSLGLAGRDTQYF.

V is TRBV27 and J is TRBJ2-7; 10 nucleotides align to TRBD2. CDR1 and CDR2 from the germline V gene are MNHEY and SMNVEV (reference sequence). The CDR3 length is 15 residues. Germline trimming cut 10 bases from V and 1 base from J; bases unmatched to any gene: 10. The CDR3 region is CATAPPGLASYEQYF. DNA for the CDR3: TGTGCCACCGCCCCACCGGGACTAGCGTCCTACGAGCAGTACTTC.

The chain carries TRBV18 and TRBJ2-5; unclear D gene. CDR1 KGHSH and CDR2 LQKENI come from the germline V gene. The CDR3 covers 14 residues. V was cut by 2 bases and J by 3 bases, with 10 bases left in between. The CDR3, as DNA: TGTGCCAGCTCACCAAGAATTTCGGAAGAGACCCAGTACTTC. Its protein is CASSPRISEETQYF.

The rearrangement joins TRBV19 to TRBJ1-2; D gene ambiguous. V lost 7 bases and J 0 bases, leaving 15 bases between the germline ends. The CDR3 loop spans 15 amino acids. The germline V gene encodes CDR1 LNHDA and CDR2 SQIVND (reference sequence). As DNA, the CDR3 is TGTGCCAGTACCCATCTCGGGGAGGCTAACTATGGCTACACCTTC. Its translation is CASTHLGEANYGYTF.

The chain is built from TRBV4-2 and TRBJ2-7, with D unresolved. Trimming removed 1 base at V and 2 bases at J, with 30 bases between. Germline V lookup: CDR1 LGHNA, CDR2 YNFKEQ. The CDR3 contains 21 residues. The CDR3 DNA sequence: TGTGCCAGCAGCCAAGGCGTCCGGGCATCACTATCAAAAACATACCCCTACGAGCAGTACTTC. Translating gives CASSQGVRASLSKTYPYEQYF.

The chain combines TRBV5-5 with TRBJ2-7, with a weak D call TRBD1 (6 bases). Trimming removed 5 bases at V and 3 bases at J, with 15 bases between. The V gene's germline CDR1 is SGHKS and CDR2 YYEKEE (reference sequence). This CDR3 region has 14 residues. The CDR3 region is CASSSQRGHYEQYF. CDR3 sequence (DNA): TGTGCCAGCAGTTCCCAGAGGGGACACTACGAGCAGTACTTC.

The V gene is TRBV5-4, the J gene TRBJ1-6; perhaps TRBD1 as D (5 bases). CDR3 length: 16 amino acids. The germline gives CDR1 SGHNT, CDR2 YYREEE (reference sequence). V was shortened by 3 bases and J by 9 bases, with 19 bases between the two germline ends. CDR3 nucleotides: TGTGCCAGCAGCTCGCGGGGCCCCGTCCGGGGTTCACCCCTCCACTTT. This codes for CASSSRGPVRGSPLHF.

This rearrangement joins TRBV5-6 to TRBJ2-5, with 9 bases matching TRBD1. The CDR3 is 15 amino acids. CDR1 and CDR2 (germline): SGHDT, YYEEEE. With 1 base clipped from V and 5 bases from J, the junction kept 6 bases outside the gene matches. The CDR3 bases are TGTGCCAGCAGCTTGTTACAGGGGGCTAGGGAGACCCAGTACTTC. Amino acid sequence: CASSLLQGARETQYF. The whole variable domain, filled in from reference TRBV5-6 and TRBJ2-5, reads DAGVTQSPTHLIKTRGQQVTLRCSPKSGHDTVSWYQQALGQGPQFIFQYYEEEERQRGNFPDRFSGHQFPNYSSELNVNALLLGDSALYLCASSLLQGARETQYFGPGTRLLVL.

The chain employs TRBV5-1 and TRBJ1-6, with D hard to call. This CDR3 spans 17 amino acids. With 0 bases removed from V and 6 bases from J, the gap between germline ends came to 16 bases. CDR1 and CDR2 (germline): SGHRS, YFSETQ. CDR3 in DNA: TGCGCCAGCAGCTTGGCCGTAGGATATGGGTTTAATTCACCCCTCCACTTT. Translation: CASSLAVGYGFNSPLHF.

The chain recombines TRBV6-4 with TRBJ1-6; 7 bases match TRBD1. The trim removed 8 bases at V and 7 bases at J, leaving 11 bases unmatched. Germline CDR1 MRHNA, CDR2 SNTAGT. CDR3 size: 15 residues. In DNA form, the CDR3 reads TGTGCCAGCTCCGTGGACAGGTCGAGAAATTCACCCCTCCACTTT. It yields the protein CASSVDRSRNSPLHF.

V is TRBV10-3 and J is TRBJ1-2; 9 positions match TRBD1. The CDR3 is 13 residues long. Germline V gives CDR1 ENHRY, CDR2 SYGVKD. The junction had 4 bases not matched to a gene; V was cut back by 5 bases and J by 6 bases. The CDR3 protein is CAISRTGENGYTF. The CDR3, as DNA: TGTGCCATCAGTAGGACAGGGGAGAATGGCTACACCTTC.

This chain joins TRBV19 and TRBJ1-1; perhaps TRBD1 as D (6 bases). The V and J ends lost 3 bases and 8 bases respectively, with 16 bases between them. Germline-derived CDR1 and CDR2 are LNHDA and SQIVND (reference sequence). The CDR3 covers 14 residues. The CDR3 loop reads CASSMGHPRGEAFF. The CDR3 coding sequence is TGTGCCAGTAGTATGGGTCACCCTAGGGGGGAAGCTTTCTTT.

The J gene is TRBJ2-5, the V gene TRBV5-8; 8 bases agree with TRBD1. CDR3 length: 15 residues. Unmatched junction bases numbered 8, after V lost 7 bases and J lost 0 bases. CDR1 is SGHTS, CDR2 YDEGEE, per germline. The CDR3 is CASGLGRGHQETQYF. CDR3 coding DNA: TGTGCCAGCGGACTTGGCAGGGGGCACCAAGAGACCCAGTACTTC.

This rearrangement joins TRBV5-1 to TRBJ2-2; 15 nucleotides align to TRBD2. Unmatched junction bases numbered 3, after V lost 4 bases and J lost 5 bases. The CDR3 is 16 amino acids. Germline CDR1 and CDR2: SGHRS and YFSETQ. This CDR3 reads CASSPGLAGGTGELFF. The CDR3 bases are TGCGCCAGCAGCCCGGGACTAGCGGGAGGTACCGGGGAGCTGTTTTTT.

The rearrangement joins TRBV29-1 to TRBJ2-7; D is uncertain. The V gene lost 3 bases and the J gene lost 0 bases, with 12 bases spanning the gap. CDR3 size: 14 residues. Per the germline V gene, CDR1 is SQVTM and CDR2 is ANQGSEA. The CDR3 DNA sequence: TGCAGCGTTGAGGCAGGTCTGAACTCCTACGAGCAGTACTTC. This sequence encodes CSVEAGLNSYEQYF.

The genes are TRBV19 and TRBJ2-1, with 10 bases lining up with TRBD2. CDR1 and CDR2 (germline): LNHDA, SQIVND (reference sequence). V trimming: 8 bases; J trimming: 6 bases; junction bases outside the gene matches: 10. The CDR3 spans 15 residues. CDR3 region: CASLETSGSLNEQFF. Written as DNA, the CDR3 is TGTGCCAGTCTGGAGACTAGCGGGTCCCTCAATGAGCAGTTCTTC.

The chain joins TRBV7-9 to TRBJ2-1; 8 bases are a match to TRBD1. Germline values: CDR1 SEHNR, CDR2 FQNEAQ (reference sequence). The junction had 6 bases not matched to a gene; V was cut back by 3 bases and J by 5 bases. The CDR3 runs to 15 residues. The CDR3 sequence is CASSFLDRAHNEQFF. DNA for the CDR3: TGTGCCAGCAGCTTTTTGGACAGGGCCCACAATGAGCAGTTCTTC.